The rows below give T cell receptor beta chains drawn from one sample of a study of cytomegalovirus exposure and HLA in healthy donors. Some clones are missing from TCRdb's copy, which holds only in-frame ones; the method was immunoSEQ multiplex PCR. This sample carries about 130,000 clones, less than 90% of them seen once, and the ten largest clones take 15% to 20%. Material: PBMCs. Receptors originate from a man between 18 and 35 years old in good health and CMV-seropositive. CDR3s include the opening cysteine and the closing phenylalanine or tryptophan. D genes are given only for firm matches. Clone size, where shown, is once, few, many, or a class for clones that have expanded.

clone size: NA
J gene: TRBJ2-1
D gene: NA
V gene: TRBV5-4
CDR3 protein: CASRDSYHEQFF
CDR3 DNA: TGTGCCTCAAGGGACTCCTACCATGAGCAGTTCTTC

clone size: NA
J gene: TRBJ1-1
D gene: TRBD1
V gene: TRBV5-1
CDR3 protein: CASSWRDSQNTEAFF
CDR3 DNA: TGCGCCAGCAGCTGGCGGGACAGCCAGAACACTGAAGCTTTCTTT

clone size: few
J gene: TRBJ1-1
D gene: NA
V gene: TRBV13
CDR3 protein: CASSLTGNTEAFF
CDR3 DNA: TGTGCCAGCAGCTTAACGGGTAACACTGAAGCTTTCTTT

clone size: once
J gene: TRBJ1-1
D gene: NA
V gene: TRBV27
CDR3 protein: CASSFNPSTEAFF
CDR3 DNA: TGTGCCAGCAGTTTCAATCCGAGCACTGAAGCTTTCTTT

clone size: NA
J gene: TRBJ2-1
D gene: TRBD2
V gene: TRBV6-4
CDR3 protein: CASSELAGVGNEQFF
CDR3 DNA: TGTGCCAGCAGTGAGCTAGCGGGGGTAGGAAATGAGCAGTTCTTC

clone size: NA
J gene: TRBJ2-2
D gene: TRBD2
V gene: TRBV5-6
CDR3 protein: CASSLSGTSGGTNTGELFF
CDR3 DNA: TGTGCCAGCAGCTTGTCAGGGACTAGCGGGGGGACGAACACCGGGGAGCTGTTTTTT

clone size: NA
J gene: TRBJ2-1
D gene: TRBD2
V gene: TRBV4-1
CDR3 protein: CASSRSYIAGSSYNEQFF
CDR3 DNA: TGCGCCAGCAGCCGGAGCTACATAGCGGGGAGCTCCTACAATGAGCAGTTCTTC

clone size: NA
J gene: TRBJ2-7
D gene: NA
V gene: TRBV27
CDR3 protein: CASRNGDTNEQYF
CDR3 DNA: TGTGCCAGCAGAAATGGGGACACCAACGAGCAGTACTTC

clone size: NA
J gene: TRBJ2-1
D gene: NA
V gene: TRBV2
CDR3 protein: CASSRDSLEEQFF
CDR3 DNA: TGTGCCAGCAGTCGGGACTCCCTAGAAGAGCAGTTCTTC

clone size: NA
J gene: TRBJ1-1
D gene: TRBD1
V gene: TRBV9
CDR3 protein: CASSPRTGGGTEAFF
CDR3 DNA: TGTGCCAGCAGCCCCCGGACAGGGGGGGGCACTGAAGCTTTCTTT